The next 21 T cell receptor beta chains were all read from a single sample in a study of beta chain features in type 1 diabetes. Expressed TCRB transcripts got sequenced, as all isolated RNA was reverse transcribed. Produced via immunoSEQ multiplex PCR; TCRdb's table is partial and in-frame only. Found here are 250,000 to 300,000 clones, 8% of them singletons; the top ten hold roughly 1%. Material: central memory CD4+ T cells from blood. These receptor sequences come from a woman younger than 30 in good health.

CDR3 DNA: TGCGCCAGCAGCCCGGGACTAGCGGGAGCAGATACGCAGTATTTT. Protein product: CASSPGLAGADTQYF. J is TRBJ2-3 and V is TRBV4-1; TRBD2 matches 14 bases. CDR1 and CDR2 from the germline V gene are MGHRA and YSYEKL. J lost 4 bases, V lost 4 bases, and 1 base had no gene match. CDR3 length: 15 amino acids.

This clone was found many times. The chain carries TRBV18 and TRBJ1-6, with 9 positions matching TRBD1. The CDR3 has 14 amino acids. The junction had 6 bases not matched to a gene; V was cut back by 6 bases and J by 9 bases. In germline, CDR1 is KGHSH, CDR2 LQKENI. The CDR3 sequence: CASSVQGAASPLHF. In nucleotides, the CDR3 is TGTGCCAGCTCGGTACAGGGGGCCGCTTCACCCCTCCACTTT.

In its sample, this clone was seen many times. This chain uses TRBV7-9 with TRBJ1-3; the D is unclear. The V gene lost 1 base and the J gene lost 5 bases, with 6 bases spanning the gap. The germline gives CDR1 SEHNR, CDR2 FQNEAQ (reference sequence). This CDR3 contains 13 residues. In nucleotides, the CDR3 is TGTGCCAGCAGCTTAGGCACAAGAAACACCATATATTTT. Translation: CASSLGTRNTIYF.

V gene TRBV11-2 combines with J gene TRBJ1-4, with D uncertain. The germline CDR1 and CDR2 sequences are SGHAT and FQNNGV. The CDR3 has 17 residues. Between the trimmed V and J ends, which lost 0 bases and 2 bases, there was a span of 13 bases. The CDR3 is CASSLDMVGRTNEKLFF. CDR3 coding DNA: TGTGCCAGCAGCTTAGACATGGTAGGGCGGACTAATGAAAAACTGTTTTTT.

The chain carries TRBV7-8 and TRBJ1-2, with 7 bases matching TRBD1. The length of the CDR3 is 15 residues. Germline V gene data show CDR1 as SGHVS and CDR2 as FQNEAQ. V gave up 6 bases and J gave up 7 bases; unmatched junction bases: 14. The CDR3 coding sequence is TGTGCCAGCAGAGAGGGGGCAGGGCCGTTGAGTGGCTACACCTTC. Residues: CASREGAGPLSGYTF. Combining the CDR3 with reference TRBV7-8 and TRBJ1-2 gives the whole variable domain GAGVSQSPRYKVAKRGQDVALRCDPISGHVSLFWYQQALGQGPEFLTYFQNEAQLDKSGLPSDRFFAERPEGSVSTLKIQRTQQEDSAVYLCASREGAGPLSGYTFGSGTRLTVV.

The rearrangement joins TRBV13 to TRBJ2-3, with D possibly being TRBD2 (6 bases). Germline lookup yields CDR1 PRHDT and CDR2 FYEKMQ (reference sequence). There are 15 residues in the CDR3. V dropped 5 bases and J dropped 6 bases, with 18 bases sitting between them. The DNA of the CDR3 is TGTGCCAGCAGCCCCTACCGGGACTCCGGGGATACGCAGTATTTT. It yields the protein CASSPYRDSGDTQYF.

This chain uses TRBV7-2 with TRBJ2-7; the match to TRBD2 covers 8 bases. CDR3 length equals 16 residues. Germline assignment: CDR1 SGHTA and CDR2 FQGNSA. The ends lost 0 bases at V and 3 bases at J; junction bases unmatched: 7. The CDR3 region is CASSLAGSGSGYEQYF. The CDR3 coding sequence is TGTGCCAGCAGCTTAGCGGGCAGCGGGAGTGGCTACGAGCAGTACTTC.

V gene TRBV7-2 combines with J gene TRBJ1-1; TRBD1 agrees at 7 bases. The J segment lost 4 bases and the V segment lost 1 base, leaving 9 bases of the junction unmatched. The CDR3 length is 16 residues. CDR1 SGHTA and CDR2 FQGNSA come from the germline V gene. The DNA for the CDR3 is TGTGCCAGCAGCTTAGTCGATCTCGCAGGGGGCACTGAAGCTTTCTTT. Amino acid sequence: CASSLVDLAGGTEAFF.

This chain connects TRBV6-6 to TRBJ2-7; unclear D gene. V was pared by 7 bases and J by 7 bases, with 11 bases between. CDR1 and CDR2 from the germline V gene are MNHNY and SVGAGI (reference sequence). The CDR3 contains 11 residues. In nucleotides, the CDR3 is TGTGCCAGCACCTTCAAAAGGGAGCAGTACTTC. It specifies CASTFKREQYF.

The chain is built from TRBV7-3 and TRBJ2-3; D possibly corresponds to TRBD2 (5 bases). The CDR3 spans 13 residues. V was trimmed by 5 bases and J by 4 bases, leaving 10 bases between them. CDR1 SGHTA and CDR2 FQGTGA come from the germline V gene. CDR3 protein: CASSKGAADTQYF. The CDR3 bases are TGTGCCAGCAGCAAGGGAGCGGCAGATACGCAGTATTTT.

This chain uses TRBV5-1 with TRBJ2-5; no firm D call. Germline V gene data show CDR1 as SGHRS and CDR2 as YFSETQ. The germline V and J ends were trimmed by 4 bases and 9 bases, with 13 bases remaining between them. This CDR3 has 12 amino acids. This chain's CDR3 is CASSGDGVAQYF. Here the CDR3 DNA reads TGCGCCAGCAGCGGGGATGGAGTCGCCCAGTACTTC.

Only a few counts were recorded for this clone. This sequence joins TRBV5-1 and TRBJ2-3; no definite D call. The CDR3 has 14 residues. Germline loops: CDR1 SGHRS, CDR2 YFSETQ. The V end lost 0 bases, the J end lost 4 bases, and 9 bases lay between the germline ends. The CDR3 spells CASSLGPSPDTQYF. CDR3 sequence (DNA): TGCGCCAGCAGCTTGGGGCCCTCCCCAGATACGCAGTATTTT. Using reference TRBV5-1 and TRBJ2-3 for the parts outside the CDR3, the full variable domain is KAGVTQTPRYLIKTRGQQVTLSCSPISGHRSVSWYQQTPGQGLQFLFEYFSETQRNKGNFPGRFSGRQFSNSRSEMNVSTLELGDSALYLCASSLGPSPDTQYFGPGTRLTVL.

This clone was recorded many times. The chain is built from TRBV4-3 and TRBJ2-3; 8 bases match TRBD2. J lost 6 bases, V lost 1 base, and 9 bases had no gene match. The CDR3 is 16 residues long. CDR1 is LGHNA and CDR2 is YSLEER in the germline V gene. The CDR3 region is CASSQGSGSVGDTQYF. The CDR3 nucleotides are TGCGCCAGCAGCCAAGGCAGCGGGAGTGTAGGGGATACGCAGTATTTT.

J is TRBJ2-1 and V is TRBV19; D unresolved. CDR1 is LNHDA and CDR2 is SQIVND in the germline V gene (reference sequence). The length of the CDR3 is 11 residues. Deletions cut 4 bases from V and 7 bases from J, with 5 bases between. CDR3 sequence: CASSTTNEQFF. The DNA of the CDR3 is TGTGCCAGTAGTACGACGAATGAGCAGTTCTTC.

A few counts support this clone. The chain recombines TRBV7-3 with TRBJ2-7, with 16 bases identical to TRBD2. CDR1 is SGHTA and CDR2 is FQGTGA in the germline V gene. V shed 7 bases, J shed 0 bases, and the junction held 6 bases outside the gene matches. The CDR3 loop spans 17 amino acids. As DNA, the CDR3 is TGTGCCAGCATCCCGGGACTAGCGGGAGGGCCCTCCTACGAGCAGTACTTC. Protein sequence: CASIPGLAGGPSYEQYF.

In this sample, this clone turned up a few times. The rearrangement uses TRBV2 and TRBJ1-5; a possible D gene is TRBD1 (5 bases). Trimming stripped 4 bases from V and 9 bases from J, with 16 bases between. Per germline, CDR1 SNHLY and CDR2 FYNNEI. The CDR3 is 14 amino acids. In nucleotides, the CDR3 is TGTGCCAGCAGTGGAATTGACAGCCTCTCGCCCCAGCATTTT. Protein product: CASSGIDSLSPQHF.

This clone was seen a handful of times. The chain employs TRBV29-1 and TRBJ2-4; 10 bases fit TRBD1. This CDR3 comprises 16 residues. The junction had 10 bases not matched to a gene; V was cut back by 5 bases and J by 3 bases. Germline V gene data show CDR1 as SQVTM and CDR2 as ANQGSEA. The CDR3 region is CSVLLGQGVIKNIQYF. In DNA form, the CDR3 reads TGCAGCGTTCTCCTTGGACAGGGGGTTATCAAAAACATTCAGTACTTC.

The rearrangement links TRBV18 to TRBJ2-6; possible D gene TRBD1, 5 bases. Looked up from germline, CDR1 is KGHSH and CDR2 is LQKENI. Trimming stripped 3 bases from V and 2 bases from J, with 20 bases between. CDR3 length: 19 residues. The CDR3 is CASSPSIVGQAAGANVLTF. DNA of the CDR3: TGTGCCAGCTCACCGAGTATCGTGGGGCAGGCAGCTGGGGCCAACGTCCTGACTTTC.

This chain joins TRBV7-2 and TRBJ2-4; D not resolved. The CDR3 is 13 amino acids. Trimming cost V 5 bases and J 0 bases, with 5 bases left between them. Looked up from germline, CDR1 is SGHTA and CDR2 is FQGNSA. In nucleotides, the CDR3 is TGTGCCAGCAGCGCACTAGCCAAAAACATTCAGTACTTC. Amino acid sequence: CASSALAKNIQYF.

This clone was counted many times. The J gene is TRBJ2-5, the V gene TRBV7-2, with 11 bases fitting TRBD2. Trimming cost V 5 bases and J 0 bases; bases outside gene matches: 5. The CDR3 sequence is 16 residues long. The germline V gene has CDR1 SGHTA and CDR2 FQGNSA. The DNA of the CDR3 is TGTGCCAGCAGCCATACTAGCGGGGGTTACCAAGAGACCCAGTACTTC. Its translation: CASSHTSGGYQETQYF.

This clone showed up many times. The chain is built from TRBV28 and TRBJ2-5, with D perhaps TRBD1 (8 bases). This CDR3 comprises 16 residues. V lost 6 bases to trimming and J lost 4 bases, with 21 bases between them. Germline V gene sequence: CDR1 MDHEN, CDR2 SYDVKM. The CDR3 DNA sequence: TGTGCCAGCAGCCGGCCGACAGGGGAGGGGGCAGAGACCCAGTACTTC. This translates into CASSRPTGEGAETQYF.